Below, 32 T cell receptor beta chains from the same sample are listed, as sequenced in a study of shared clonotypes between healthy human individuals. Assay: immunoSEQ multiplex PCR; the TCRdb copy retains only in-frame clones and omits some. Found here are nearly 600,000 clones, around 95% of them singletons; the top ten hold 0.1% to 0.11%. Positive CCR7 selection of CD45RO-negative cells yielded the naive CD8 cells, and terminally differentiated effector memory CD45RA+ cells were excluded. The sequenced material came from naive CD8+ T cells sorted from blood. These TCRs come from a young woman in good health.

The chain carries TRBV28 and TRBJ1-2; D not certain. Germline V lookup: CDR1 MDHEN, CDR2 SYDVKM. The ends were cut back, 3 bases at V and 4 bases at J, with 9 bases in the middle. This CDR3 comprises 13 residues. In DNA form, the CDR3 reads TGTGCCAGCAGTTTGGTCAGTACCTATGGCTACACCTTC. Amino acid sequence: CASSLVSTYGYTF.

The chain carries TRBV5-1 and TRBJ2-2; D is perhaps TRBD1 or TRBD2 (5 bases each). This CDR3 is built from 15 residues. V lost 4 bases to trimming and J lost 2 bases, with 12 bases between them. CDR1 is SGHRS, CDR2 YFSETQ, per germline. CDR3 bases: TGCGCCAGCAGCCCCCGGGACGGCAACACCGGGGAGCTGTTTTTT. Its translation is CASSPRDGNTGELFF.

CDR3 bases: TGTGCCAGCAGCTTGGGGGCTTACTATGGCTACACCTTC. Protein sequence: CASSLGAYYGYTF. The chain carries TRBV5-8 and TRBJ1-2; D gene uncertain. In germline, CDR1 is SGHTS, CDR2 YDEGEE. With 0 bases removed from V and 3 bases from J, the gap between germline ends came to 6 bases. This CDR3 comprises 13 residues.

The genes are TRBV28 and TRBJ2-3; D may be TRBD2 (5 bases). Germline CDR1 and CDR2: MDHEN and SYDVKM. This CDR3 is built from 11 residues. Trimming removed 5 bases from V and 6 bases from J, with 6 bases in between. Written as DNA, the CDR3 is TGTGCCAGCAGTCGAGGGGATACGCAGTATTTT. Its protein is CASSRGDTQYF.

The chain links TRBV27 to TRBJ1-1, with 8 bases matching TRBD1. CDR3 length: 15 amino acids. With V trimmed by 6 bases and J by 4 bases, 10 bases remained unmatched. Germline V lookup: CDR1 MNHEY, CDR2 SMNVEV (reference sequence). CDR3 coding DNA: TGTGCCAGCAGGGATGATGACAGGGGAGGCACTGAAGCTTTCTTT. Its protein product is CASRDDDRGGTEAFF.

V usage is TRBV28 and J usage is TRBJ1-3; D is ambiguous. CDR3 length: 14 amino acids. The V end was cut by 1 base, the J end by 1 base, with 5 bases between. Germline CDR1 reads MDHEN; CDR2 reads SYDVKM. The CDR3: CASSLSVSGNTIYF. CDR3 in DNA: TGTGCCAGCAGTTTATCAGTTTCTGGAAACACCATATATTTT.

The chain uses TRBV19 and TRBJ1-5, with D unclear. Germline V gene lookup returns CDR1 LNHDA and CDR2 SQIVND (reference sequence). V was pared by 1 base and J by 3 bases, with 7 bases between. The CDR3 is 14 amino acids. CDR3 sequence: CASSIVAYNQPQHF. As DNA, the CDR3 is TGTGCCAGTAGTATAGTAGCCTACAATCAGCCCCAGCATTTT.

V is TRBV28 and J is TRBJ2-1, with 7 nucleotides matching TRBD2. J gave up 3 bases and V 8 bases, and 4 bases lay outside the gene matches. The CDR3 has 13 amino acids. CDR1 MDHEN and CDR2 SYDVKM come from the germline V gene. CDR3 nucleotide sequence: TGTGCCAGCCTGCTAGCGGACTACAATGAGCAGTTCTTC. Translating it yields CASLLADYNEQFF.

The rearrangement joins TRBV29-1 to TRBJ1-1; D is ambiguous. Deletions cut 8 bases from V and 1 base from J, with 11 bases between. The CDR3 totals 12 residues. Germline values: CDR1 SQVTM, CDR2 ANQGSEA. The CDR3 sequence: CSTERENTEAFF. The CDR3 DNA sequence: TGCAGCACCGAACGGGAGAACACTGAAGCTTTCTTT.

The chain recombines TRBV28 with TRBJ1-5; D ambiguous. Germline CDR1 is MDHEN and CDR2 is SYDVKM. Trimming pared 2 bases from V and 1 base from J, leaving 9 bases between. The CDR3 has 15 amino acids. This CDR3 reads CASSLKTVSNQPQHF. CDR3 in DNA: TGTGCCAGCAGTTTAAAGACCGTCAGCAATCAGCCCCAGCATTTT.

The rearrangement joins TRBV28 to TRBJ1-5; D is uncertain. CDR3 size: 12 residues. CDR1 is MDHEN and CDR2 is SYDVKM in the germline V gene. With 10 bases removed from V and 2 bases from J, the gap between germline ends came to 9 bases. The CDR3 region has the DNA TGTGCCACGTCGGGAGGCAATCAGCCCCAGCATTTT. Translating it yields CATSGGNQPQHF. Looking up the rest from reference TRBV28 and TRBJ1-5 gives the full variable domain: DVKVTQSSRYLVKRTGEKVFLECVQDMDHENMFWYRQDPGLGLRLIYFSYDVKMKEKGDIPEGYSVSREKKERFSLILESASTNQTSMYLCATSGGNQPQHFGDGTRLSIL.

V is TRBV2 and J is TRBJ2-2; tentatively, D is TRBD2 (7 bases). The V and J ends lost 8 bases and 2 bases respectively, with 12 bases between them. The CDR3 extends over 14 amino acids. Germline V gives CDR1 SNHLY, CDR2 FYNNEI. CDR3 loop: CASRGDINTGELFF. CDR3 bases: TGTGCCAGCCGGGGGGACATAAACACCGGGGAGCTGTTTTTT. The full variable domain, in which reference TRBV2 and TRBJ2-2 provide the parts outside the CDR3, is EPEVTQTPSHQVTQMGQEVILRCVPISNHLYFYWYRQILGQKVEFLVSFYNNEISEKSEIFDDQFSVERPDGSNFTLKIRSTKLEDSAMYFCASRGDINTGELFFGEGSRLTVL.

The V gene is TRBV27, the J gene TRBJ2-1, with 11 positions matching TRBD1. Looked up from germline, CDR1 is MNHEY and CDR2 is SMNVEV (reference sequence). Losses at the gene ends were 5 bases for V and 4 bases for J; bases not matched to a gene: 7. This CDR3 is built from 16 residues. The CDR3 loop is CASSLLGQGAYNEQFF. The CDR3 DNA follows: TGTGCCAGCAGTCTCCTCGGACAGGGGGCGTACAATGAGCAGTTCTTC.

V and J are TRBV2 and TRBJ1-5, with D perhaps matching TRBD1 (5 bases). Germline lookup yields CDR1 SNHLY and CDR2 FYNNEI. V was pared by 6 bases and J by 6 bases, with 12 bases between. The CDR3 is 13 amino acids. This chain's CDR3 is CASSAGWSQPQHF. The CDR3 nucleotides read TGTGCCAGCAGCGCAGGGTGGAGTCAGCCCCAGCATTTT. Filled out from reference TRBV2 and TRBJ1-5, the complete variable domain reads EPEVTQTPSHQVTQMGQEVILRCVPISNHLYFYWYRQILGQKVEFLVSFYNNEISEKSEIFDDQFSVERPDGSNFTLKIRSTKLEDSAMYFCASSAGWSQPQHFGDGTRLSIL.

This chain's CDR3 is CATSPDLTDTQYF. As DNA, the CDR3 is TGCGCCACCTCGCCAGACCTCACAGATACGCAGTATTTT. This chain connects TRBV10-1 to TRBJ2-3; D remains unclear. This CDR3 spans 13 amino acids. Germline lookup yields CDR1 WNHNN and CDR2 SYGVQD (reference sequence). V lost 10 bases and J lost 2, with 13 bases in between.

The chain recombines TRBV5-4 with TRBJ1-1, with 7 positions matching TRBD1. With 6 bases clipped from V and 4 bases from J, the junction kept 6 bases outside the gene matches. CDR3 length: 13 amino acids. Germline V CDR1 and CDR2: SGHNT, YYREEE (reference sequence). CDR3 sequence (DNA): TGTGCCAGCACCCAGGACAGGAGCACTGAAGCTTTCTTT. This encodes CASTQDRSTEAFF.

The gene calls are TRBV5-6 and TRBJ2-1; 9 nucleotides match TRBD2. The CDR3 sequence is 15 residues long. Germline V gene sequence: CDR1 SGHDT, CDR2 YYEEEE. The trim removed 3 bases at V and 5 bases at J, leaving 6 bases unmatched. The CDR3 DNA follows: TGTGCCAGCAGCTCAGGGACTAGCTTCCACAATGAGCAGTTCTTC. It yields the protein CASSSGTSFHNEQFF.

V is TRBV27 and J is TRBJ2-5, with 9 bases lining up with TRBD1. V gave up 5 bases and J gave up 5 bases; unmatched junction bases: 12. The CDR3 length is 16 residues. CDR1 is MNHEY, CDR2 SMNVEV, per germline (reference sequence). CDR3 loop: CASSPGPGTGTETQYF. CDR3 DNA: TGTGCCAGCAGTCCGGGTCCCGGGACAGGGACCGAGACCCAGTACTTC.

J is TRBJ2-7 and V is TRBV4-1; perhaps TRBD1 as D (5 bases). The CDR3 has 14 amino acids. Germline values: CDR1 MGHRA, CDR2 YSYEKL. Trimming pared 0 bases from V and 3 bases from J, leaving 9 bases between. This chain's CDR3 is CASSQDWQGYEQYF. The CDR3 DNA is TGCGCCAGCAGCCAAGATTGGCAGGGCTACGAGCAGTACTTC.

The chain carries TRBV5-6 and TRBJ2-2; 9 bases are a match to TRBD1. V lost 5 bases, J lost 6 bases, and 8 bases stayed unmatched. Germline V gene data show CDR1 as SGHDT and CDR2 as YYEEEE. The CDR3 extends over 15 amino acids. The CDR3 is CASSLYRGLAGELFF. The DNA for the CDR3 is TGTGCCAGCAGTTTGTACAGGGGGCTGGCCGGGGAGCTGTTTTTT. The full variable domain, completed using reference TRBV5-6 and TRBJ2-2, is DAGVTQSPTHLIKTRGQQVTLRCSPKSGHDTVSWYQQALGQGPQFIFQYYEEEERQRGNFPDRFSGHQFPNYSSELNVNALLLGDSALYLCASSLYRGLAGELFFGEGSRLTVL.

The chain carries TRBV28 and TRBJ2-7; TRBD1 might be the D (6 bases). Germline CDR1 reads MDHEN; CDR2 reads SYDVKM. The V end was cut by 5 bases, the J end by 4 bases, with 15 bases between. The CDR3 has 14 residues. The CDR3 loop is CASSETGTLYEQYF. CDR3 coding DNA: TGTGCCAGCAGTGAAACCGGGACACTTTACGAGCAGTACTTC.

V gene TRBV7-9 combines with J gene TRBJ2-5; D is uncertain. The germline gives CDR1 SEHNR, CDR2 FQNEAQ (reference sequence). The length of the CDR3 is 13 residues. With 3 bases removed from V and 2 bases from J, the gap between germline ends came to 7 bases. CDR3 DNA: TGTGCCAGCAGCTTCCAGAAACAAGAGACCCAGTACTTC. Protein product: CASSFQKQETQYF.

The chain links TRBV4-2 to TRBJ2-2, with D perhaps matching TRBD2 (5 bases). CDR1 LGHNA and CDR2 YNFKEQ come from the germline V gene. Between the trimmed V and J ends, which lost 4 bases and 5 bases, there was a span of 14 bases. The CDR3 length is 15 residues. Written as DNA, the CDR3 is TGTGCCAGCAGCCCTCTCGCGGGTTGGACCGGGGAGCTGTTTTTT. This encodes CASSPLAGWTGELFF.

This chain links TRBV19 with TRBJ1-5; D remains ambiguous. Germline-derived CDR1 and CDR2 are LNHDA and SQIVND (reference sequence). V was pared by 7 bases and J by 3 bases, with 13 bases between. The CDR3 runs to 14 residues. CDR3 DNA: TGTGCCAGTAAAAATTCGGGATCCAATCAGCCCCAGCATTTT. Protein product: CASKNSGSNQPQHF.

CDR3 nucleotides: TGTGCCAGTAATAAGAGCTCTGGGGCCAACGTCCTGACTTTC. It yields the protein CASNKSSGANVLTF. The chain employs TRBV19 and TRBJ2-6, with D unresolved. The CDR3 runs 14 residues. Germline assignment: CDR1 LNHDA and CDR2 SQIVND (reference sequence). Trimming took off 7 bases at V and 0 bases at J, with 7 bases between the two ends. Full variable domain (missing parts from reference TRBV19 and TRBJ2-6): DGGITQSPKYLFRKEGQNVTLSCEQNLNHDAMYWYRQDPGQGLRLIYYSQIVNDFQKGDIAEGYSVSREKKESFPLTVTSAQKNPTAFYLCASNKSSGANVLTFGAGSRLTVL.

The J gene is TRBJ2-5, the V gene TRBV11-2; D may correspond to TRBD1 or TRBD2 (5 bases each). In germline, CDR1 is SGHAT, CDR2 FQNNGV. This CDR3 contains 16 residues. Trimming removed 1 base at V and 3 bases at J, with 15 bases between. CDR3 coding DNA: TGTGCCAGCAGCTTAGGAGGGGATTGGGTAAAAGAGACCCAGTACTTC. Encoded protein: CASSLGGDWVKETQYF.

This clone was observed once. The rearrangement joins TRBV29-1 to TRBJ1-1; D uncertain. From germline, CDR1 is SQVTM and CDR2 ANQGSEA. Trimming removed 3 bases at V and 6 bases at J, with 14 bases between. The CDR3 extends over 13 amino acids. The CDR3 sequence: CSVDLGNYPEAFF. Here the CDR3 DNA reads TGCAGCGTTGATCTAGGGAATTACCCTGAAGCTTTCTTT. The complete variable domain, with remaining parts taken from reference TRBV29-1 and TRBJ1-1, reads SAVISQKPSRDICQRGTSLTIQCQVDSQVTMMFWYRQQPGQSLTLIATANQGSEATYESGFVIDKFPISRPNLTFSTLTVSNMSPEDSSIYLCSVDLGNYPEAFFGQGTRLTVV.

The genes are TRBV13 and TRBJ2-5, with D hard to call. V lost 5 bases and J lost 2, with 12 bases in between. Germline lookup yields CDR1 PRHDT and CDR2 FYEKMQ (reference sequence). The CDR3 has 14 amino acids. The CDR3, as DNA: TGTGCCAGCAGCCCCCAGGCCGGGCAAGAGACCCAGTACTTC. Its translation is CASSPQAGQETQYF.

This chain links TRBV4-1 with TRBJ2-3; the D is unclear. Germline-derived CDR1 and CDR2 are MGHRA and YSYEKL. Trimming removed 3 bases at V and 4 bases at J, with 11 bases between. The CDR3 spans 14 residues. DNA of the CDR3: TGCGCCAGCAGCCATCGTAACATTCCAGATACGCAGTATTTT. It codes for CASSHRNIPDTQYF.

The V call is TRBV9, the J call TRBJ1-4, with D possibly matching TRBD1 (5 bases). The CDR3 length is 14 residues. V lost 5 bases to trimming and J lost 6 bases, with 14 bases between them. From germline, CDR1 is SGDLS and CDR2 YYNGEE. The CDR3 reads CASSAGGEDEKLFF. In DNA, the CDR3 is TGTGCCAGCAGTGCTGGAGGGGAGGATGAAAAACTGTTTTTT.

The DNA of the CDR3 is TGTGCCAGCAGTTACGATCCAGTCCCCGGGGGAAACGAGCAGTACTTC. Its protein product is CASSYDPVPGGNEQYF. V is TRBV6-5 and J is TRBJ2-5, with a possible D match to TRBD2 (6 bases). The J call may be faulty, since TRBJ2-7 better matches the DNA end. The germline V gene has CDR1 MNHEY and CDR2 SVGAGI. The CDR3 extends over 16 amino acids.

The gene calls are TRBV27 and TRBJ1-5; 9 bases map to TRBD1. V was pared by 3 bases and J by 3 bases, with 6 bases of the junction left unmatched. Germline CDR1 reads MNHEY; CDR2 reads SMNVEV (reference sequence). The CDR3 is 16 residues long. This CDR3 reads CASSFGQGNINQPQHF. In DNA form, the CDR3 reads TGTGCCAGCAGTTTCGGACAGGGGAACATCAATCAGCCCCAGCATTTT.